Presented here are 11 T cell receptor beta chains from one specimen sequenced in a study of cytomegalovirus exposure and HLA in healthy donors. The method was immunoSEQ multiplex PCR; TCRdb's version includes in-frame clones alone and lacks a portion of them. Among fewer than 90,000 clones, over 85% were seen once, and the ten largest hold less than 2.5%. Sequenced: PBMCs. These receptor sequences come from a woman between 18 and 29 years old in good health and CMV-seronegative.

J is TRBJ2-1 and V is TRBV9; 11 bases map to TRBD2. The CDR3 is 17 residues long. Per germline, CDR1 SGDLS and CDR2 YYNGEE. J gave up 8 bases and V 0 bases, and 10 bases lay outside the gene matches. CDR3 sequence (DNA): TGTGCCAGCAGCGTAGGAACTAGCGGGAGTATAGTGGATGAGCAGTTCTTC. Its translation: CASSVGTSGSIVDEQFF.

The V and J genes are TRBV6-1 and TRBJ1-1; 7 nucleotides line up with TRBD1. The germline gives CDR1 MNHNS, CDR2 SASEGT. The CDR3 length is 12 residues. With 7 bases clipped from V and 7 bases from J, the junction kept 6 bases outside the gene matches. The CDR3 DNA follows: TGTGCCAGCAATGGAGGGGGCGATGAAGCTTTCTTT. It yields the protein CASNGGGDEAFF.

The DNA for the CDR3 is TGCGCCAGCAGCCAAGTCTGGGGGGTGAGGGAGCAGTTCTTC. As protein: CASSQVWGVREQFF. This chain uses TRBV4-3 with TRBJ2-1; D is possibly TRBD2 (6 bases). The V end lost 1 base, the J end lost 10 bases, and 14 bases lay between the germline ends. Germline CDR1 LGHNA, CDR2 YSLEER. There are 14 residues in the CDR3.

V usage is TRBV5-1 and J usage is TRBJ2-3, with TRBD1 matching 9 bases. The V gene end was trimmed by 2 bases and the J gene end by 6 bases; junction bases not matched to a gene: 7. In germline, CDR1 is SGHRS, CDR2 YFSETQ. The CDR3 runs 15 residues. The CDR3 reads CASSFQGQGTDTQYF. CDR3 in DNA: TGCGCCAGCAGCTTTCAAGGACAGGGGACGGATACGCAGTATTTT.

V usage is TRBV4-1 and J usage is TRBJ1-5, with 7 bases lining up with TRBD1. The CDR3 consists of 15 residues. Germline V gene lookup returns CDR1 MGHRA and CDR2 YSYEKL. After removal of 1 base from V and 7 bases from J, the junction contained 7 bases not matched to a gene. Written as DNA, the CDR3 is TGCGCCAGCAGCCAAGGACAGGGTGAAAGGCAGCCCCAGCATTTT. As protein: CASSQGQGERQPQHF.

The rearrangement uses TRBV7-8 and TRBJ2-7; TRBD2 agrees at 7 bases. Germline V gene data show CDR1 as SGHVS and CDR2 as FQNEAQ. V lost 1 base, J lost 1 base, and 1 base stayed unmatched. The CDR3 consists of 14 residues. Written as DNA, the CDR3 is TGTGCCAGCAGCTTAGGGGGGGGTTCCTACGAGCAGTACTTC. Protein: CASSLGGGSYEQYF.

The chain links TRBV4-1 to TRBJ2-5; 9 bases map to TRBD1. With the DNA end fitting TRBJ2-7 better, the J assignment may be wrong. Germline V gene lookup returns CDR1 MGHRA and CDR2 YSYEKL. This CDR3 contains 14 residues. CDR3 amino acids: CASSARTGVYEQYF. The CDR3, as DNA: TGCGCCAGCAGCGCCCGGACAGGGGTCTACGAGCAGTACTTC.

The V call is TRBV9, the J call TRBJ1-3, with a tentative D call TRBD1 (6 bases). The CDR3 sequence is 18 residues long. The V end was cut by 3 bases, the J end by 0 bases, with 19 bases between. Looked up from germline, CDR1 is SGDLS and CDR2 is YYNGEE. CDR3 amino acids: CASSAEGVLPLSGNTIYF. CDR3 DNA sequence: TGTGCCAGCAGCGCTGAGGGGGTGCTCCCTCTCTCTGGAAACACCATATATTTT. The complete variable domain, with remaining parts taken from reference TRBV9 and TRBJ1-3, reads DSGVTQTPKHLITATGQRVTLRCSPRSGDLSVYWYQQSLDQGLQFLIQYYNGEERAKGNILERFSAQQFPDLHSELNLSSLELGDSALYFCASSAEGVLPLSGNTIYFGEGSWLTVV.

V usage is TRBV2 and J usage is TRBJ2-1; the match to TRBD2 covers 11 bases. With V trimmed by 8 bases and J by 7 bases, 10 bases remained unmatched. This CDR3 contains 15 residues. Germline CDR1 reads SNHLY; CDR2 reads FYNNEI. In nucleotides, the CDR3 is TGTGCCAGCGTTCCCGGGACTAGCGGCTTAAATGAGCAGTTCTTC. The encoded protein is CASVPGTSGLNEQFF.

As concerns this clone: The sample has other DNA sequences that encode this CDR3 too. The chain carries TRBV6-1 and TRBJ2-7; 8 nucleotides align to TRBD2. The V segment lost 1 base and the J segment 0 bases; nucleotides outside the gene matches: 2. The CDR3 is 15 residues long. Per the germline V gene, CDR1 is MNHNS and CDR2 is SASEGT. The CDR3 is CASSEEGTSSYEQYF. The CDR3, as DNA: TGTGCCAGCAGTGAAGAGGGGACTAGCTCCTACGAGCAGTACTTC.

This chain joins TRBV5-1 and TRBJ2-5; 8 nucleotides agree with TRBD1. From germline, CDR1 is SGHRS and CDR2 YFSETQ. The CDR3 totals 13 residues. J lost 4 bases, V lost 4 bases, and 3 bases had no gene match. The CDR3 nucleotides read TGCGCCAGCAGCAGCGACAGGGGAGAGACCCAGTACTTC. Its translation is CASSSDRGETQYF.